This T cell receptor beta chain appears in the sequencing data of a study of T cell responses to AZD1222 COVID-19 vaccine (dated by TCRdb to about 2021). About the investigation overall: TCR sequencing was performed for some 250 trial participants, of whom about 210 were given two doses of AZD1222 and about 25 were given two doses of MenACWY control vaccine. Trial participants were enrolled by age into subgroups of 18-55, 56-69 and 70-plus years, and about 150, 27 and 61 TCR-sequenced participants, respectively, were included in these subgroups.

Explained via the paper, the time point label denotes: about 28 days (+/-7) after the second vaccine dose. AZD1222 recipients whose second dose came at about 4 weeks and those whose second dose came at about 12 weeks were combined into one group, since spike-specific TCR depth and breadth did not differ between the two schedules. Vaccinee samples were obtained from the UK trials COV001 and COV002, which included a single-blind randomized controlled phase 2/3 trial of AZD1222 (ChAdOx1 nCoV-19) in healthy adults. Trial participant PBMC samples were collected at day 0 and day 28 after the second dose for TCRbeta chain sequencing. As encoded in the germline V gene, CDR1 is MNHEY while CDR2 is SVGAGI. Trimming costs V 4 bases and J 4 bases, and their ends lie 13 bases apart. The CDR3 holds 14 amino acids from the cysteine to the phenylalanine. Only the CDR3 DNA stays, 42 bases, in frame from base 1. The CDR3 regions of human TCRbeta chains were analyzed by immunosequencing. The paper's data handling went like this. Repertoire TCRs were checked for matches against a reference library of SARS-CoV-2-specific TCRs that had been generated using the MIRA antigen-specificity platform. Breadth meant the fraction of unique TCRs that were SARS-CoV-2-associated, whereas depth meant the fraction of total T cells that were SARS-CoV-2-associated. Using the MIRA data, each spike-specific TCR was mapped to the spike region that the TCR reacts to and placed in a CD4 or CD8 class. Log10-transformed breadth and depth values were compared by one-way ANOVA with Sidak's multiple comparisons tests. TCRdb took this table from immuneACCESS and kept in-frame rearrangements with V and J called. Such tables lack part of the clones; where checked against another copy, unresolved V genes explain under half of the gap, and the rest is unexplained. Clone size and the V and J calls come from that table; the DNA yielded D and trimming. This sample is represented by 100,000 to 140,000 clones; around nine tenths of them were singletons. Roughly 5% of the sample is in the top ten clones.

Broad study findings and their caveats: No day 14 peak-response samples were available, so repertoires were characterized only after the peak T cell response. Participants were mostly white British, with more females than males. The authors suggested clonal diversity may have been underestimated. A significant rise in spike-specific TCR breadth and depth was observed after two AZD1222 doses relative to day 0 and relative to MenACWY recipients. The whole spike protein was spanned by vaccine-associated CD4 TCRs, and dominant responses were seen in regions 160-218 and 743-854. In the small 56-69-year group, the increase in depth fell short of significance, most likely because of low power. Conclusions about previously exposed vaccinees are limited, since just six AZD1222 recipients were seropositive for SARS-CoV-2 at baseline. Epitopes outside the regions mutated in the B.1.351 and B.1.1.7 variants were reportedly recognized by nearly half of the unique spike-specific TCRs.

To note about this clone: Its antigen remains unidentified. No much larger clonotype is one base removed from it; base qualities were not supplied.

The V and J genes are TRBV6-5 and TRBJ1-2; confidence is insufficient to name the D gene. The sample here was peripheral blood, taken 28 days after the second AZD1222 dose. The clonotype originates from an adult who received the AZD1222 COVID-19 vaccine. The CDR3 region: CASSSRTVPYGYTF. The DNA sequence is as follows: TGTGCCAGCAGTTCCCGGACGGTTCCCTATGGCTACACCTTC.